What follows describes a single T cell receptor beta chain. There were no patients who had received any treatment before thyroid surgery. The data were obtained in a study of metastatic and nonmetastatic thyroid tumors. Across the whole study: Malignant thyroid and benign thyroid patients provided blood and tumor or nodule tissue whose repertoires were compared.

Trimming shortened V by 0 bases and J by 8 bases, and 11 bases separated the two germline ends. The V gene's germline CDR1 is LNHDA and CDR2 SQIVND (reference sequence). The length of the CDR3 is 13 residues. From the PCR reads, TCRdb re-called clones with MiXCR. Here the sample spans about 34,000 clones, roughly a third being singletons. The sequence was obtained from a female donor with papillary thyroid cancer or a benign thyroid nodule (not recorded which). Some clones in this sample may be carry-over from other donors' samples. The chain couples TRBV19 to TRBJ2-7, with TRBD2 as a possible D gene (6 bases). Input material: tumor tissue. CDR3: CASSIDSGVQQYF. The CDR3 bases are TGTGCCAGTAGTATAGATTCGGGGGTGCAGCAGTACTTC.